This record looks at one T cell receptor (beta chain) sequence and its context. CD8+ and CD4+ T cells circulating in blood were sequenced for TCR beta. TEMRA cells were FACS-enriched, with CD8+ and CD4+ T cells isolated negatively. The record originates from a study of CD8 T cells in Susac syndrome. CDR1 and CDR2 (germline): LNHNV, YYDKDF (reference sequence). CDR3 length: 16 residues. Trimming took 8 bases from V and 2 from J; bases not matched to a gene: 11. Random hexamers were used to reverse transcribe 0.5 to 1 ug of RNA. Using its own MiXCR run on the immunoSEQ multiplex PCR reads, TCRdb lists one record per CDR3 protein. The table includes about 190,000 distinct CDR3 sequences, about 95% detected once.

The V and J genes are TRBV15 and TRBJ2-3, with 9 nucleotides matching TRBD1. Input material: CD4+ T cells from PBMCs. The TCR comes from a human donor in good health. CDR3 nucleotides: TGTGCCACCCGCGCCCTGGGACAGGGATACACAGATACGCAGTATTTT. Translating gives CATRALGQGYTDTQYF.